Below, one T cell receptor (beta chain) is given with its context. The antigen is not known. This specimen belongs to a study of monozygotic twins with inflammatory bowel disease. Study results and limitations: People with IBD had fewer clonotypes in common with others than healthy twins did, especially with disease activity.

Template switching incorporated UMIs with a 6-nucleotide sample barcode. Following a re-call of the 5' RACE reads, TCRdb has one entry per CDR3 protein and lacks DNA. The repertoire table contains 300,000 to 350,000 distinct CDR3 sequences. The CDR3 has 15 amino acids. Germline CDR1 is MGHRA and CDR2 is YSYEKL. The chain joins TRBV4-1 to TRBJ2-3. Sample: blood. The clonotype was recovered from a human donor with ulcerative colitis or Crohn's disease, or a healthy co-twin of an affected twin (not recorded which). CDR3 sequence: CASSQDHGTLGTQYF.